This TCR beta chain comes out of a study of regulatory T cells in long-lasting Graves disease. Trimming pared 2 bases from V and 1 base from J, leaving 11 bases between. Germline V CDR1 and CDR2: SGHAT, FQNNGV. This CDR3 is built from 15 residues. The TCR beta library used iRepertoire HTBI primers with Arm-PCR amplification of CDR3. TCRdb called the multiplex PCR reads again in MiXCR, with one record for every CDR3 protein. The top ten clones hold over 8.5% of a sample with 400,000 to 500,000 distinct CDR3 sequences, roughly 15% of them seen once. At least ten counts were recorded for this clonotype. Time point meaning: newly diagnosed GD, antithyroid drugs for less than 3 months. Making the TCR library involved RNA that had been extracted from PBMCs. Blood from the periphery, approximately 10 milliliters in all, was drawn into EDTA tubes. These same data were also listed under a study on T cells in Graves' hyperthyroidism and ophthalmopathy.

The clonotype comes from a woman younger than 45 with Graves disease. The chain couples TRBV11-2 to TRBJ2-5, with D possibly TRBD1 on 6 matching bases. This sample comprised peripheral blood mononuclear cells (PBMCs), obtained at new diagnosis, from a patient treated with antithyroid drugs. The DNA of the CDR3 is TGTGCCAGCAGCTTATGGCAAGGGGGCCAAGAGACCCAGTACTTC. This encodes CASSLWQGGQETQYF. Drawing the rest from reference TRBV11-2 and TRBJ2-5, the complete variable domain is EAGVAQSPRYKIIEKRQSVAFWCNPISGHATLYWYQQILGQGPKLLIQFQNNGVVDDSQLPKDRFSAERLKGVDSTLKIQPAKLEDSAVYLCASSLWQGGQETQYFGPGTRLLVL.